This entry lists 12 T cell receptor beta chains sequenced from one sample in a study of T cells in Graves' hyperthyroidism and ophthalmopathy. Template material for amplifying TCR beta CDR3 regions consisted of RNA transcripts. The primer set for the first-round RT-PCR of the TCR CDR3 was HTBI. One entry per CDR3 protein, called by TCRdb with MiXCR from the multiplex PCR reads. The table lists almost 350,000 distinct CDR3 sequences, about a sixth of them singletons. The material sequenced was blood. The receptors come from a woman aged 40-49 years with Graves' ophthalmopathy.

About this clonotype itself: The junction departs from germline at one end; a sequencing error may be responsible. DNA of the CDR3: TGTGCCAGCAGCTTAGCAGGGGATAATTCACCCCTCTACTTT. Its translation: CASSLAGDNSPLYF. The chain combines TRBV13 with TRBJ1-6; tentatively, D is TRBD1 (6 bases). There are 14 residues in the CDR3. Germline CDR1 PRHDT, CDR2 FYEKMQ (reference sequence).

This clonotype has a count of ten or more. This chain connects TRBV9 to TRBJ2-5; D gene ambiguous. Germline-derived CDR1 and CDR2 are SGDLS and YYNGEE. This CDR3 comprises 14 residues. V lost 0 bases and J lost 4, with 10 bases in between. CDR3: CASSVGRSGETQYF. CDR3 DNA sequence: TGTGCCAGCAGCGTAGGTCGATCGGGAGAGACCCAGTACTTC.

The table lists this clonotype with many counts. The chain combines TRBV7-9 with TRBJ2-5; D not certain. The V and J ends lost 7 bases and 7 bases respectively, with 16 bases between them. Germline values: CDR1 SEHNR, CDR2 FQNEAQ (reference sequence). This CDR3 has 13 amino acids. In DNA form, the CDR3 reads TGTGCCAGCACCCCCTTAAAGGAAGGGACCCAGTACTTC. Its protein is CASTPLKEGTQYF.

This clonotype was picked up many times. The chain carries TRBV7-2 and TRBJ2-7, with 7 bases aligning to TRBD1. Germline V gene data show CDR1 as SGHTA and CDR2 as FQGNSA. V gave up 5 bases and J gave up 2 bases; unmatched junction bases: 6. The CDR3 runs 14 residues. The CDR3 nucleotides are TGTGCCAGCAGCCCCCAAGGGGGCCCCTACGAGCAGTACTTC. Its translation is CASSPQGGPYEQYF.

This clonotype was counted many times. The gene calls are TRBV4-3 and TRBJ2-6; TRBD2 agrees at 8 bases. V lost 4 bases, J lost 2 bases, and 7 bases stayed unmatched. CDR3 length equals 17 residues. The germline V gene has CDR1 LGHNA and CDR2 YSLEER. In DNA, the CDR3 is TGCGCCAGCAGCCGTTTCATAGCGGGAACTGGGGCCAACGTCCTGACTTTC. Its translation is CASSRFIAGTGANVLTF.

This chain joins TRBV5-5 and TRBJ2-5; 11 positions match TRBD1. The V and J ends lost 1 base and 5 bases, in that order; junction bases with no gene match: 7. Germline CDR1 and CDR2: SGHKS and YYEKEE (reference sequence). The CDR3 loop spans 16 amino acids. The CDR3 reads CASSLIRTGGMETQYF. The DNA for the CDR3 is TGTGCCAGCAGCTTGATACGGACAGGGGGCATGGAGACCCAGTACTTC.

The rearrangement links TRBV6-1 to TRBJ1-1, with D perhaps matching TRBD1 (6 bases). The CDR3 is 13 amino acids. Between the trimmed V and J ends, which lost 5 bases and 11 bases, there was a span of 18 bases. CDR1 is MNHNS and CDR2 is SASEGT in the germline V gene. CDR3 loop: CASSPRQVPEAFF. CDR3 nucleotides: TGTGCCAGCAGTCCGAGACAGGTTCCGGAGGCTTTCTTT.

This clonotype has a count of ten or more. The J gene is TRBJ2-7, the V gene TRBV6-2 or TRBV6-3, with D possibly TRBD2 on 6 matching bases. Looked up from germline, CDR1 is MNHEY and CDR2 is SVGEGT. V lost 5 bases to trimming and J lost 3 bases, with 14 bases between them. CDR3 length equals 14 residues. The CDR3 loop reads CASSPGLSGYEQYF. CDR3 nucleotides: TGTGCCAGCAGTCCGGGACTTTCCGGCTACGAGCAGTACTTC.

The J gene is TRBJ2-1, the V gene TRBV11-2; TRBD2 matches at 11 bases. Unmatched junction bases numbered 10, after V lost 5 bases and J lost 10 bases. Germline CDR1 is SGHAT and CDR2 is FQNNGV. The CDR3 sequence is 15 residues long. The CDR3 loop reads CASSQKLAGVEEQFF. In nucleotides, the CDR3 is TGTGCCAGCAGCCAAAAACTAGCGGGAGTGGAAGAGCAGTTCTTC.

This rearrangement joins TRBV15 to TRBJ1-5; the match to TRBD1 covers 8 bases. V was clipped by 1 base and J by 7 bases; unmatched bases: 6. Germline-derived CDR1 and CDR2 are LNHNV and YYDKDF (reference sequence). CDR3 length: 15 residues. CDR3 in amino acids: CATSRGQGAWQPQHF. CDR3 DNA: TGTGCCACCAGCAGAGGCCAGGGGGCCTGGCAGCCCCAGCATTTT.

This clonotype was observed many times. The chain uses TRBV7-9 and TRBJ2-7; the D is unclear. This CDR3 has 13 amino acids. The V gene's germline CDR1 is SEHNR and CDR2 FQNEAQ (reference sequence). The V and J ends lost 1 base and 2 bases respectively, with 6 bases between them. The chain's CDR3 is CASSLGQPYEQYF. In DNA, the CDR3 is TGTGCCAGCAGCTTAGGGCAGCCCTACGAGCAGTACTTC.

This chain uses TRBV7-8 with TRBJ1-6, with 10 positions matching TRBD1. The CDR3 is 14 amino acids. The junction had 6 bases not matched to a gene; V was cut back by 7 bases and J by 9 bases. Germline V gene data show CDR1 as SGHVS and CDR2 as FQNEAQ. The CDR3 loop is CASTRDRGISPLHF. As DNA, the CDR3 is TGTGCCAGCACCCGGGACAGGGGTATTTCACCCCTCCACTTT.